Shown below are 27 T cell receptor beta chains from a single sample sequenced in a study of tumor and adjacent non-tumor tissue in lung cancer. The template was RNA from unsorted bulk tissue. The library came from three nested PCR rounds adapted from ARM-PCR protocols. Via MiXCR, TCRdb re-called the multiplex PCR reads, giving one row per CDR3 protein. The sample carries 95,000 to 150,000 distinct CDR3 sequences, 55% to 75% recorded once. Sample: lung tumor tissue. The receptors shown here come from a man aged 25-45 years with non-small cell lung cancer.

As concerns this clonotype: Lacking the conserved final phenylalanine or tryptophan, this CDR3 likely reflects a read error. CDR3 amino acids: CSLPRPGRNTQYL. CDR3 coding DNA: TGCAGTCTCCCTCGGCCCGGGCGAAATACGCAGTATCTT. This chain links TRBV20-1 with TRBJ2-3; D remains unclear. Germline CDR1 and CDR2: DFQATT and SNEGSKA (reference sequence). This CDR3 spans 13 amino acids. V lost 8 bases, J lost 7 bases, and 19 bases lay in between.

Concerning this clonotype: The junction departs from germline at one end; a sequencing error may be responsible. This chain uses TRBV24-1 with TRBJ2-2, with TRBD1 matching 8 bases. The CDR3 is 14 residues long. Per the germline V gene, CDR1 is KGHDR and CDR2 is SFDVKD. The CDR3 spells CAASDRGTTGELFF. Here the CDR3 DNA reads TGTGCCGCCAGCGACAGGGGTACCACCGGGGAATTGTTTTTT.

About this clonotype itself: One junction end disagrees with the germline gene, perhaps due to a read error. CDR3 in DNA: TGCGCCAGCAGTCAGGGGGTCGATTATAATCCACCCCTCCACTTT. The encoded protein is CASSQGVDYNPPLHF. The chain employs TRBV10-2 and TRBJ1-6; TRBD1 matches at 7 bases. The CDR3 consists of 15 residues. From germline, CDR1 is WSHSY and CDR2 SAAADI.

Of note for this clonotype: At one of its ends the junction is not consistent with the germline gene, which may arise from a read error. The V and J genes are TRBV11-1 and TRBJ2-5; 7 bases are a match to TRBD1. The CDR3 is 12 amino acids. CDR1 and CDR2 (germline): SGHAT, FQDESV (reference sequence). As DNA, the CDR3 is TGTACCAGCAGCTCCGACAGGGAGATCCAGTACTTC. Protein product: CTSSSDREIQYF.

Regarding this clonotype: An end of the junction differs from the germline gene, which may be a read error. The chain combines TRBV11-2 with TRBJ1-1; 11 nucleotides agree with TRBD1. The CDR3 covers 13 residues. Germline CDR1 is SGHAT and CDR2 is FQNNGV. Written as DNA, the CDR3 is TGTGCCATTGCCGGGACAGGGGGAACTGAAACTTTCTTT. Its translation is CAIAGTGGTETFF.

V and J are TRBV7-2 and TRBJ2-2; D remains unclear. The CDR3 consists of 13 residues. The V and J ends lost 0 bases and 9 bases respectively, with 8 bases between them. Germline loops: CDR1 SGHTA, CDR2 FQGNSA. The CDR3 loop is CASSLAKARELFF. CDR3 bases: TGTGCCAGCAGCTTAGCGAAGGCCAGGGAGCTGTTTTTT.

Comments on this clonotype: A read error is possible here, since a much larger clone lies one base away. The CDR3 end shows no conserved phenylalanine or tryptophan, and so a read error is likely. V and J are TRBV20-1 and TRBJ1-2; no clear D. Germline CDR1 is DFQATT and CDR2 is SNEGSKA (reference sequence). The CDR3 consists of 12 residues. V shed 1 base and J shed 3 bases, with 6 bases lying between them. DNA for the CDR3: TGCAGTGCTAGAGGCAGAGACTATGGCTACACCATC. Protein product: CSARGRDYGYTI.

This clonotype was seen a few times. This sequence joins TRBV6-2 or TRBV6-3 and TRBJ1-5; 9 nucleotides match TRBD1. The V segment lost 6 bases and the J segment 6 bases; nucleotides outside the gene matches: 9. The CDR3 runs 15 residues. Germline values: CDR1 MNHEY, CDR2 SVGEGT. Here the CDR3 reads CASRPGGQGSQPQHF. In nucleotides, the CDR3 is TGTGCCAGCAGGCCCGGTGGACAGGGGAGTCAGCCCCAGCATTTT.

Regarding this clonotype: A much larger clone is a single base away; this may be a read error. The CDR3 DNA follows: TGCGCCAGCGGCCAAGGCGTTGGCTATGGCTACACCTTC. It codes for CASGQGVGYGYTF. The chain recombines TRBV4-1 with TRBJ1-2; D not resolved. Germline V gene data show CDR1 as MGHRA and CDR2 as YSYEKL. There are 13 residues in the CDR3.

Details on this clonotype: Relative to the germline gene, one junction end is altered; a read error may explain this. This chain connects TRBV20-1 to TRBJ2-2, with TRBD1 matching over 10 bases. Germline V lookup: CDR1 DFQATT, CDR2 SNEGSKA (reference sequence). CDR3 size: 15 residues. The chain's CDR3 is CSPSPLTGGPGELFF. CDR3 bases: TGTAGTCCTAGCCCCTTGACAGGGGGCCCCGGGGAGCTGTTTTTT.

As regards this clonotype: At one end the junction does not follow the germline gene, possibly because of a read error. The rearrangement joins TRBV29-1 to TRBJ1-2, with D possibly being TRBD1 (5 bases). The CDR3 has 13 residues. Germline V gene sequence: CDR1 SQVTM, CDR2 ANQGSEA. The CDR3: CSEGSATDHGYTF. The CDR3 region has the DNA TGCAGCGAGGGGTCGGCTACGGACCATGGCTACACTTTC.

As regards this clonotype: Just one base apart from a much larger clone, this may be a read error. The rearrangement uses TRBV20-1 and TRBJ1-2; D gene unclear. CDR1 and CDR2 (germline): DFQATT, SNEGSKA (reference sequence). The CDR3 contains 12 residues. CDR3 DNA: TGCATCACCAGTGATTCGGACTATGGCTACACCTTC. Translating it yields CITSDSDYGYTF.

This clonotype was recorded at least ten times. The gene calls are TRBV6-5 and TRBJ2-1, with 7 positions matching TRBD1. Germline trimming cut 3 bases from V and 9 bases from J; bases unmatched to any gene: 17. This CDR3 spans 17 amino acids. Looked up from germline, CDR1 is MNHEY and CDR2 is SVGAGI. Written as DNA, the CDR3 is TGTGCCAGCAGTTATACTTCGGACAGGCCCGGGCAGGGTGAGCAGTTCTTC. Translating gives CASSYTSDRPGQGEQFF.

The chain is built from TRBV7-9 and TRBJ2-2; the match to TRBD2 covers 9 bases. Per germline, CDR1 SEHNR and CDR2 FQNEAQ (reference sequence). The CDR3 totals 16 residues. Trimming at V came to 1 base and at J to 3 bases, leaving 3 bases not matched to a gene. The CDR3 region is CASSLVTSGYTGELFF. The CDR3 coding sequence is TGTGCCAGCAGCTTAGTGACTAGCGGATACACCGGGGAGCTGTTTTTT. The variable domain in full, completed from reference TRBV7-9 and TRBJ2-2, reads DTGVSQNPRHKITKRGQNVTFRCDPISEHNRLYWYRQTLGQGPEFLTYFQNEAQLEKSRLLSDRFSAERPKGSFSTLEIQRTEQGDSAMYLCASSLVTSGYTGELFFGEGSRLTVL.

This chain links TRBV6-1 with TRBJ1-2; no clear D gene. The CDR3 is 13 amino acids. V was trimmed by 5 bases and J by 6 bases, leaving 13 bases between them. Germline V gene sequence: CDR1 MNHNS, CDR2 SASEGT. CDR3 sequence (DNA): TGTGCCAGCAGTAGGAACAGCAACAATGGCTACACCTTC. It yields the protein CASSRNSNNGYTF.

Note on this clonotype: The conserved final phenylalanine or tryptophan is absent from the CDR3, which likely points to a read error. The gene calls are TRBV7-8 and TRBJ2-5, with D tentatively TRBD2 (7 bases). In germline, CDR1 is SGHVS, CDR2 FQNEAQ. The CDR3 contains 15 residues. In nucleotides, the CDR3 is TGTGCCATCAGCTTAGGGGGGGCGGCTATCGGGACCCAGTACTTA. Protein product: CAISLGGAAIGTQYL.

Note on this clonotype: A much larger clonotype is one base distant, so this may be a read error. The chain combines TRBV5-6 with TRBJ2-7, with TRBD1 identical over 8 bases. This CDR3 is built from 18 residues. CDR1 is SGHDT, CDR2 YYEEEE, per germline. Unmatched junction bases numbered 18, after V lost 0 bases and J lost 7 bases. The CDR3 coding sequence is TGTGCCAGCAGCTTGGTCCAGGGGGCTAACGGGAGATCTCGGGAGCAGTACTTC. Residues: CASSLVQGANGRSREQYF.

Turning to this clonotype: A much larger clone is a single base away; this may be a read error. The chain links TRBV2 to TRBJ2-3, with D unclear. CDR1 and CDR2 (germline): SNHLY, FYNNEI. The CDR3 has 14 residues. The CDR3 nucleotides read TGTGCCAGCAGTATCGGGCTACCCACAAATACGCAGTATTTT. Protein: CASSIGLPTNTQYF.

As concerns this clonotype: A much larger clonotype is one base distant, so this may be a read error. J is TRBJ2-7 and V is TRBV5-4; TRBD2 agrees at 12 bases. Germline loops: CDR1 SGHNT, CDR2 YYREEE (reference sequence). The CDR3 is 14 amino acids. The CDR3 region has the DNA TGTGCCAACAGCCTAGCGGGAGGGACCTACGAGCAGTACTTC. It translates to CANSLAGGTYEQYF.

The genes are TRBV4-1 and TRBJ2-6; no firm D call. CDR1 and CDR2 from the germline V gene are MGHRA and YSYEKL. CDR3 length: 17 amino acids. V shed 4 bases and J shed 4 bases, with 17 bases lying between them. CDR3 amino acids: CASSPNWAVSGANVLTF. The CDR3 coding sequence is TGCGCCAGCAGCCCCAATTGGGCCGTGTCCGGGGCCAACGTCCTGACTTTC.

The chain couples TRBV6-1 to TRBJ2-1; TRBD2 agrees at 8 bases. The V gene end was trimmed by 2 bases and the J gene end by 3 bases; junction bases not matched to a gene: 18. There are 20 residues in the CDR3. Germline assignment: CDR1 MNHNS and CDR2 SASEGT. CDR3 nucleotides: TGTGCCAGCAGTGAAACCCCCGGGGGAGCGGGAGACTTCCTCTACAATGAGCAGTTCTTC. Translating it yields CASSETPGGAGDFLYNEQFF.

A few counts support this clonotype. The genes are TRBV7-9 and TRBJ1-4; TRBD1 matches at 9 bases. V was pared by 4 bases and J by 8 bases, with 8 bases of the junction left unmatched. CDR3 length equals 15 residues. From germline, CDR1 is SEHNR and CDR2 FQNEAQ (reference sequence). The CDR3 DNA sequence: TGTGCCAGCAGCTCACAGGGGGCACTTTTGGAAAAACTGTTTTTT. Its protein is CASSSQGALLEKLFF.

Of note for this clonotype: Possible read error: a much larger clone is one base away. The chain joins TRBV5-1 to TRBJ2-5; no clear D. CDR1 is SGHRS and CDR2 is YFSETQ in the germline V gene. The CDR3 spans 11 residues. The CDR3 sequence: CASSFQESQYF. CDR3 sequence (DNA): TGCGCCAGCAGCTTTCAAGAGAGCCAGTACTTC.

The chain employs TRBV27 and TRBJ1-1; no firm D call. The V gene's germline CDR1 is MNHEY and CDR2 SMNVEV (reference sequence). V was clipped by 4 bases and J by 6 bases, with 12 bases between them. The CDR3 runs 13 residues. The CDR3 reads CASSSGVRAEAFF. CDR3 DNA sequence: TGTGCCAGCAGTTCCGGGGTACGGGCTGAAGCTTTCTTT.

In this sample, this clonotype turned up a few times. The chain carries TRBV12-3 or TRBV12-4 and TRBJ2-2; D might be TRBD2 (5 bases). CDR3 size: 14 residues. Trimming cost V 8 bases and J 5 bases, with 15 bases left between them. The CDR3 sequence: CASRGSVQTGELFF. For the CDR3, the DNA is TGTGCCAGCCGGGGATCGGTTCAAACCGGGGAGCTGTTTTTT.

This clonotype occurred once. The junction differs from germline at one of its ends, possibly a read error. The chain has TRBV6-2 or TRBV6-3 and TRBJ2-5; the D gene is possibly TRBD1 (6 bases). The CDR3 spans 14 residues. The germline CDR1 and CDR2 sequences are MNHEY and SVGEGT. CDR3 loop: CASSTPGQWETQHF. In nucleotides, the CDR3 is TGTGCCAGCAGTACTCCGGGACAATGGGAGACCCAGCACTTC.

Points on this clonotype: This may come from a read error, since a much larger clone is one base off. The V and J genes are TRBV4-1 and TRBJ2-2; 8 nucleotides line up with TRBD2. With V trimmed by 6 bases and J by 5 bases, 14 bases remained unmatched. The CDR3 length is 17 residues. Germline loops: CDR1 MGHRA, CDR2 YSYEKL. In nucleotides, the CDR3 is TGCGCCAGCAGTCAAACCCGACTAGCGATTGTTACCGGGGAGCTGTTTTTT. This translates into CASSQTRLAIVTGELFF.